This is a list of T cell receptor beta chains from one sample in a study of human T cells and chemical hapten exposure. Using its own MiXCR run on the RACE reads, TCRdb lists one record per CDR3 protein. The repertoire holds 65,000 to 85,000 distinct CDR3 sequences, 9% to 12% seen once, with around 1.3% in the top ten. The sample consisted of whole blood, taken in connection with sensitization to the hapten diphenylcyclopropenone (DPC). The receptors shown here come from a woman in her fifties or sixties with alopecia areata. Some clones in this sample may be carry-over from other donors' samples. Each CDR3 is given with its conserved first and last residue. D genes are given only for firm matches. The size entry is marked missing in some rows and otherwise reads once, few, many or a size class.

j_call cdr3_length clone_size v_call d_call cdr3_aa cdr3_nt
TRBJ2-1 17 - TRBV5-4 TRBD2 CASSSPSGRSSYNEQFF TGTGCCAGCAGCTCTCCTAGCGGGAGGAGCTCCTACAATGAGCAGTTCTTC
TRBJ2-6 16 few TRBV19 - CASSNDGASGANVLTF TGTGCCAGTAGTAACGATGGGGCCTCTGGGGCCAACGTCCTGACTTTC
TRBJ1-1 17 - TRBV5-1 TRBD1 CASSSYRDRGMNTEAFF TGCGCCAGCAGCTCATACCGGGACAGGGGCATGAACACTGAAGCTTTCTTT
TRBJ2-2 15 - TRBV29-1 TRBD1 CSVEDPGTGTGELFF TGCAGCGTTGAAGATCCAGGGACAGGCACCGGGGAGCTGTTTTTT
TRBJ2-5 15 few TRBV30 TRBD1 CAWTKQGARGETQYF TGTGCCTGGACCAAACAGGGGGCGAGAGGAGAGACCCAGTACTTC
TRBJ2-7 16 - TRBV7-6 TRBD1 CASSSHPGTGHHEQYF TGTGCCAGCAGCTCCCACCCCGGGACAGGGCACCACGAGCAGTACTTC
TRBJ2-1 16 - TRBV29-1 TRBD1 CSVEDQEQGGPNEQFF TGCAGCGTTGAAGATCAAGAACAGGGGGGCCCCAATGAGCAGTTCTTC
TRBJ2-3 19 - TRBV20-1 - CSARESLGPHSGGTDTQYF TGCAGTGCTAGAGAGAGCCTAGGGCCACATTCAGGGGGCACAGATACGCAGTATTTT
TRBJ1-3 16 - TRBV18 - CASSSVASSSGNTIYF TGTGCCAGCTCATCTGTGGCCAGCAGCTCTGGAAACACCATATATTTT
TRBJ1-2 14 few TRBV6-1 - CASSEARRIYGYTF TGTGCCAGCAGTGAAGCCAGGCGGATCTATGGCTACACCTTC
TRBJ1-4 14 - TRBV29-1 - CSVGQGGGNEKLFF TGCAGCGTTGGGCAGGGCGGGGGTAATGAAAAACTGTTTTTT
TRBJ1-3 16 many TRBV19 TRBD1 CASSLQGVSSGNTIYF TGTGCCAGTAGCCTACAGGGGGTGAGCTCTGGAAACACCATATATTTT
TRBJ2-7 13 many TRBV20-1 - CSARVSQGYEQYF TGCAGTGCTAGAGTTTCTCAGGGATACGAGCAGTACTTC
TRBJ2-2 21 few TRBV7-6 - CASSFKPGGSIGSVTVGELFF TGTGCCAGCAGCTTCAAGCCCGGAGGGTCTATCGGGAGTGTTACGGTCGGGGAGCTGTTTTTT
TRBJ2-1 17 many TRBV6-2/TRBV6-3 TRBD1 CASSSLLRGRSGNEQFF TGTGCCAGCAGTTCCCTCCTAAGGGGGCGGTCAGGGAATGAGCAGTTCTTC
TRBJ2-7 14 - TRBV6-5 TRBD2 CASSYGGSAVEQYF TGTGCCAGCAGTTACGGCGGGAGCGCGGTCGAGCAGTACTTC
TRBJ2-1 14 - TRBV4-2 - CASSREEAYNEQFF TGTGCCAGCAGCCGAGAGGAAGCCTACAATGAGCAGTTCTTC
TRBJ2-1 15 - TRBV5-6 TRBD1 CASFRTGGNSNEQFF TGTGCCAGTTTCCGGACAGGGGGGAATTCGAATGAGCAGTTCTTC
TRBJ1-5 16 many TRBV4-1 - CASSQDHGGQGQPQHF TGCGCCAGCAGCCAAGATCACGGGGGGCAAGGGCAGCCCCAGCATTTT
TRBJ1-5 16 few TRBV20-1 - CSASPAGYRGNQPQHF TGCAGTGCTAGCCCAGCAGGCTATCGGGGCAATCAGCCCCAGCATTTT
TRBJ2-7 14 - TRBV20-1 TRBD2 CSAPRGLAGSEQYF TGCAGTGCCCCCCGGGGACTAGCGGGAAGCGAGCAGTACTTC
TRBJ1-1 14 few TRBV5-5 TRBD1 CASSFGQGTPEAFF TGTGCCAGCAGCTTCGGACAGGGGACCCCTGAAGCTTTCTTT
TRBJ1-2 10 - TRBV27 - CASSSGFYTF TGTGCCAGCAGTTCCGGTTTTTACACCTTC
TRBJ2-3 15 - TRBV20-1 - CSARSSGAGTDTQYF TGCAGTGCTAGATCCAGCGGAGCGGGCACAGATACGCAGTATTTT
TRBJ2-1 11 - TRBV7-2 - CASSLSQEQFF TGTGCCAGCAGCTTAAGCCAGGAGCAGTTCTTC
TRBJ1-2 15 many TRBV7-2 TRBD1 CASSSPTGGSYGYTF TGTGCCAGCAGCTCCCCGACAGGGGGCAGCTATGGCTACACCTTC
TRBJ1-5 17 many TRBV19 - CASSIGRGAKSNQPQHF TGTGCCAGTAGTATAGGACGGGGGGCGAAGAGCAATCAGCCCCAGCATTTT
TRBJ1-1 14 few TRBV12-3/TRBV12-4 - CASSLSRGGTEAFF TGTGCCAGCAGTTTGTCCAGGGGAGGCACTGAAGCTTTCTTT
TRBJ1-1 16 few TRBV6-5 TRBD1 CASSYSPRQGWTEAFF TGTGCCAGCAGTTATAGCCCCCGACAGGGCTGGACTGAAGCTTTCTTT
TRBJ1-3 12 - TRBV29-1 TRBD1 CSVSGGGNTIYF TGCAGCGTGTCAGGGGGAGGAAACACCATATATTTT
TRBJ2-1 14 - TRBV10-1 TRBD2 CASSESLAGYEQFF TGCGCCAGCAGTGAGTCCTTAGCGGGATATGAGCAGTTCTTC
TRBJ1-4 15 - TRBV21-1 - CASSARTDPNEKLFF TGTGCCAGCAGCGCCCGGACAGACCCGAATGAAAAACTGTTTTTT
TRBJ2-2 12 - TRBV7-2 TRBD2 CATPGRAGELFF TGTGCCACCCCTGGGAGGGCCGGGGAGCTGTTTTTT
TRBJ2-3 11 - TRBV29-1 - CSAAVTDTQYF TGCAGCGCCGCGGTTACAGATACGCAGTATTTT
TRBJ2-1 15 - TRBV11-2 - CASSFAVFRYNEQFF TGTGCCAGCAGCTTTGCAGTGTTCCGCTACAATGAGCAGTTCTTC
TRBJ2-5 13 few TRBV20-1 TRBD1 CSAHRGYQETQYF TGCAGTGCTCACAGGGGGTACCAAGAGACCCAGTACTTC
TRBJ1-5 16 many TRBV7-2 TRBD1 CASSKRLGQGNQPQHF TGTGCCAGCAGCAAGCGGTTAGGACAGGGTAATCAGCCCCAGCATTTT
TRBJ1-6 16 many TRBV27 - CASSPVSSSYNSPLHF TGTGCCAGCAGTCCGGTCTCGAGCTCCTATAATTCACCCCTCCACTTT
TRBJ2-7 13 few TRBV7-2 - CASSLALPYEQYF TGTGCCAGCAGCTTAGCGCTACCCTACGAGCAGTACTTC
TRBJ2-7 15 - TRBV4-1 TRBD1 CASSQAGQGRHEQYF TGCGCCAGCAGCCAAGCCGGACAGGGTAGGCACGAGCAGTACTTC
TRBJ2-5 14 few TRBV5-1 - CASSLEAAQETQYF TGCGCCAGCAGCTTGGAGGCTGCGCAAGAGACCCAGTACTTC
TRBJ2-7 12 many TRBV6-2/TRBV6-3 - CASNSRAYEQYF TGTGCCAGCAACTCCCGGGCCTACGAGCAGTACTTC
TRBJ1-2 15 many TRBV18 - CASSPWEKAGYGYTF TGTGCCAGCTCACCCTGGGAGAAGGCAGGGTATGGCTACACCTTC
TRBJ2-5 14 - TRBV7-6 TRBD2 CASSSITSGETQYF TGTGCCAGCAGCTCAATAACTAGCGGAGAGACCCAGTACTTC
TRBJ2-2 13 few TRBV6-4 TRBD1 CASRTGVAGELFF TGTGCCAGCAGAACAGGGGTGGCCGGGGAGCTGTTTTTT
TRBJ2-5 10 many TRBV29-1 - CSVEGETQYF TGCAGCGTTGAGGGAGAGACCCAGTACTTC
TRBJ2-7 16 few TRBV7-2 TRBD2 CASTLRAGGSSYEQYF TGTGCCAGCACGTTGAGGGCGGGAGGGAGCTCCTACGAGCAGTACTTC
TRBJ2-4 15 few TRBV9 - CASSVEAGAKNIQYF TGTGCCAGCAGCGTAGAGGCAGGGGCCAAAAACATTCAGTACTTC
TRBJ1-6 15 few TRBV11-2 TRBD1 CASSLGTGTESPLHF TGTGCCAGCAGCTTAGGGACAGGGACGGAATCACCCCTCCACTTT
TRBJ2-7 13 - TRBV5-1 - CASSSGSAGEQYF TGCGCCAGCAGCTCGGGGTCGGCTGGCGAGCAGTACTTC
TRBJ2-1 11 - TRBV11-2 - CASSLAGGQFF TGTGCCAGCAGCTTAGCTGGTGGGCAGTTCTTC
TRBJ1-2 12 few TRBV28 - CASSLYTSSGTF TGTGCCAGCAGTTTATATACCTCCTCGGGCACCTTC
TRBJ2-6 15 - TRBV19 - CATAYYGSGANVLTF TGTGCCACCGCTTATTACGGCTCTGGGGCCAACGTCCTGACTTTC
TRBJ2-1 11 - TRBV10-2 - CASRTTGEQFF TGCGCCAGCAGAACCACAGGAGAGCAGTTCTTC
TRBJ2-5 16 few TRBV11-2 TRBD2 CASSPGLAGGLETQYF TGTGCCAGCAGCCCTGGACTAGCGGGAGGGTTAGAGACCCAGTACTTC
TRBJ2-1 14 few TRBV29-1 TRBD2 CSAPPAGGRNEQFF TGCAGCGCACCCCCAGCGGGAGGGAGGAATGAGCAGTTCTTC
TRBJ2-7 13 - TRBV29-1 - CSAGGTGYYEQYF TGCAGCGCCGGCGGTACAGGTTACTACGAGCAGTACTTC